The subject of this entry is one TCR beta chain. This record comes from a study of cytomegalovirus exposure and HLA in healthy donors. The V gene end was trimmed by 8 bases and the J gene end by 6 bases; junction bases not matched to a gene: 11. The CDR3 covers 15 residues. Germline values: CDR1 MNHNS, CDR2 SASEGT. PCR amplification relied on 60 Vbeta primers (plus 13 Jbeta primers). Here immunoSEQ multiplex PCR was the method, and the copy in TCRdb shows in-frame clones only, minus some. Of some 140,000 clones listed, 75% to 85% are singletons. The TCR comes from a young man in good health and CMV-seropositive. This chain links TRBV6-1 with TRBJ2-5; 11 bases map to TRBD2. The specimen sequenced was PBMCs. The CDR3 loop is CASYLLAGAGKTQYF. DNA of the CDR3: TGTGCCAGCTACCTACTAGCGGGAGCTGGAAAGACCCAGTACTTC.